This paragraph reports one TCR beta chain. What it binds is not known. The germline V gene has CDR1 SNHLY and CDR2 FYNNEI. V shed 5 bases and J 6 bases; nucleotides not matched to a gene: 7. The CDR3 sequence is 13 residues long. The entry originates in a study of Ad26.COV2.S vaccination and SARS-CoV-2 variants. Study context: The donor was enrolled in the Ad26.COV2.S arm of the COV1001 trial. Doses of Ad26.COV2.S were injected into muscle once or twice, 56 days apart.

Study-wide findings and caveats: Placebo recipients and vaccine recipients were similar in non-spike TCR breadth. The analyses of TCR breadth and depth may have understated the size of total T cell responses.

Treatment defined: around 19 received Ad26.COV2.S at low or high dose, single or two shots; roughly five received placebo; per-sample allocation not given. At day 63 after the first vaccine or placebo injection, samples were drawn. Assay used: immunoSEQ multiplex PCR; TCRdb lists only in-frame clones, some missing. The data hold 400,000 or so clones, with less than 90% observed a single time. This receptor was obtained from a person between 18 and 60 years old who received the Ad26.COV2.S COVID-19 vaccine or a placebo. This rearrangement joins TRBV2 to TRBJ2-7; TRBD2 agrees at 7 bases. The sequenced sample was peripheral blood, obtained in a trial of Ad26.COV2.S vaccine versus placebo. CDR3 nucleotides: TGTGCCAGCAGTCCACTAGCGACAATCGAGCAGTACTTC. Translated: CASSPLATIEQYF. Full variable domain (remainder filled in from reference TRBV2 and TRBJ2-7): EPEVTQTPSHQVTQMGQEVILRCVPISNHLYFYWYRQILGQKVEFLVSFYNNEISEKSEIFDDQFSVERPDGSNFTLKIRSTKLEDSAMYFCASSPLATIEQYFGPGTRLTVT.